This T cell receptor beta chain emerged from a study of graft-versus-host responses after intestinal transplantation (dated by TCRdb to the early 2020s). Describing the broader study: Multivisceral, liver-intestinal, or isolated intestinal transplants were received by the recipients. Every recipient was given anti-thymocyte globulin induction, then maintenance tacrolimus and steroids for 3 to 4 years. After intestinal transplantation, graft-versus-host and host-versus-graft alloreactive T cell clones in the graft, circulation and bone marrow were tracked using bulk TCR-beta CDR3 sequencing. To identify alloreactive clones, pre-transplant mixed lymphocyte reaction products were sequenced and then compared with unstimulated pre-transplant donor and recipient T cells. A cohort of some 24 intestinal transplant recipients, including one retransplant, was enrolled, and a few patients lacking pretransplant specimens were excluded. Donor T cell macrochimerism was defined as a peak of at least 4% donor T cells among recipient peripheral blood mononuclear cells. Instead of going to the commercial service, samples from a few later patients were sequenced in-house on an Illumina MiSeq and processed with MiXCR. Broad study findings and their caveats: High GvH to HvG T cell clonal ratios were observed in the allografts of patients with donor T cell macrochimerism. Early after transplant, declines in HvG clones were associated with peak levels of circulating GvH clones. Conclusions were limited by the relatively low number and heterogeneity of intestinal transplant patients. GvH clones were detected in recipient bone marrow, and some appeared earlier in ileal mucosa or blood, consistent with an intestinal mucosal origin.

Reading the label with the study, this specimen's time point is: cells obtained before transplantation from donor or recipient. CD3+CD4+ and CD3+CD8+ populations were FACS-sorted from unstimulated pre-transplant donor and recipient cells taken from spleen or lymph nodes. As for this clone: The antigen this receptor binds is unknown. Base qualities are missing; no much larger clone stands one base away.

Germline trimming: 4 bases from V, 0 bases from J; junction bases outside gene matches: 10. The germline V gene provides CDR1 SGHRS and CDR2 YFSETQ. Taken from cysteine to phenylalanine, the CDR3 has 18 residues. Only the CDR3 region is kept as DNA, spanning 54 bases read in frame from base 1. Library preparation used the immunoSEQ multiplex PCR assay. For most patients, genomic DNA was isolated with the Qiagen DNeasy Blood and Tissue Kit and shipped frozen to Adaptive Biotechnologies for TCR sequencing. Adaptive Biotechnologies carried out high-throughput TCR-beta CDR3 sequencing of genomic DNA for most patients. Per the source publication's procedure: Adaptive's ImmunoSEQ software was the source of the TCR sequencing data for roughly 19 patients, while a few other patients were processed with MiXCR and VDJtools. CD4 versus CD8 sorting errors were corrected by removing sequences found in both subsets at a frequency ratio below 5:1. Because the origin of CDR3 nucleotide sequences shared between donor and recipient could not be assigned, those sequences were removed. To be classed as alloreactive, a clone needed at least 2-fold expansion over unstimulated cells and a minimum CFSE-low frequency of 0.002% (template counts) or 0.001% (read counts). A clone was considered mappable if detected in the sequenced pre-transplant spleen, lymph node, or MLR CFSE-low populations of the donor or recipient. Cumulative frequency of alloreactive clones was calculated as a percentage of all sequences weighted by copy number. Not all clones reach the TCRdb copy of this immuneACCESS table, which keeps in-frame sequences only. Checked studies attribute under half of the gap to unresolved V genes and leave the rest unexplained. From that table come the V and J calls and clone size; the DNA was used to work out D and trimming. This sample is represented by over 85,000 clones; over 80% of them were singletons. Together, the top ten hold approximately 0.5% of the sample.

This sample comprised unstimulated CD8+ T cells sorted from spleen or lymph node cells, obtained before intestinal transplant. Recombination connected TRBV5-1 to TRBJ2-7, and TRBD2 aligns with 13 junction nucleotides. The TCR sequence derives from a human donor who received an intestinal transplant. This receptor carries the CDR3 CASSPGLAGERSSYEQYF. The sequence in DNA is TGCGCCAGCAGCCCCGGACTAGCGGGGGAGAGGAGCTCCTACGAGCAGTACTTC. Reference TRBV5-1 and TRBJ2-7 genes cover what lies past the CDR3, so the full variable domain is KAGVTQTPRYLIKTRGQQVTLSCSPISGHRSVSWYQQTPGQGLQFLFEYFSETQRNKGNFPGRFSGRQFSNSRSEMNVSTLELGDSALYLCASSPGLAGERSSYEQYFGPGTRLTVT.